Following are 10 T cell receptor beta chains from one sample sequenced in a study of CD8 T cells in Susac syndrome. Reverse transcription of 0.5 to 1 ug RNA was performed with random hexamers. TCRdb analysed the immunoSEQ multiplex PCR reads with MiXCR anew, one entry per CDR3 protein. The profile shows 160,000 or so distinct CDR3 sequences, 85% to 95% of them singletons. The sample was CD4+ T cells from PBMCs. The source of these receptors is a human donor with Susac syndrome.

CDR3 in amino acids: CASSQGRMTYEQYF. CDR3 sequence (DNA): TGTGCCAGCAGCCAAGGACGGATGACCTACGAGCAGTACTTC. The V call is TRBV3-1, the J call TRBJ2-7; D is ambiguous. Germline V gives CDR1 LGHDT, CDR2 YNNKEL (reference sequence). The CDR3 is made up of 14 amino acids. Trimming removed 1 base from V and 2 bases from J, with 9 bases in between.

CDR3 region: CASRGGSSYNEQFF. Written as DNA, the CDR3 is TGCGCCAGCAGGGGGGGGTCCTCCTACAATGAGCAGTTCTTC. The J gene is TRBJ2-1, the V gene TRBV5-1, with 7 nucleotides matching TRBD2. Looked up from germline, CDR1 is SGHRS and CDR2 is YFSETQ. The CDR3 spans 14 residues. The junction had 2 bases not matched to a gene; V was cut back by 5 bases and J by 0 bases. Filled out from reference TRBV5-1 and TRBJ2-1, the complete variable domain reads KAGVTQTPRYLIKTRGQQVTLSCSPISGHRSVSWYQQTPGQGLQFLFEYFSETQRNKGNFPGRFSGRQFSNSRSEMNVSTLELGDSALYLCASRGGSSYNEQFFGPGTRLTVL.

The rearrangement joins TRBV18 to TRBJ2-7, with 7 bases that match TRBD2. Trimming took 6 bases from V and 3 from J; bases not matched to a gene: 8. The germline V gene encodes CDR1 KGHSH and CDR2 LQKENI. The length of the CDR3 is 14 residues. In nucleotides, the CDR3 is TGTGCCAGCTCCGCCTTGAGCGGGGACTACGAGCAGTACTTC. It codes for CASSALSGDYEQYF.

This chain uses TRBV6-2 or TRBV6-3 with TRBJ1-5; 9 nucleotides agree with TRBD1. Germline-derived CDR1 and CDR2 are MNHEY and SVGEGT. The CDR3 is 13 residues long. The J segment lost 6 bases and the V segment lost 5 bases, leaving 2 bases of the junction unmatched. The CDR3 here is CASSRDRVQPQHF. DNA of the CDR3: TGTGCCAGCAGTCGGGACAGGGTTCAGCCCCAGCATTTT.

The rearrangement links TRBV7-2 to TRBJ1-2, with a possible D match to TRBD1 (5 bases). This CDR3 comprises 15 residues. Trimming removed 5 bases at V and 5 bases at J, with 18 bases between. In germline, CDR1 is SGHTA, CDR2 FQGNSA. DNA of the CDR3: TGTGCCAGCAGCCTAGAGCTTGGGACGGCGTATGGCTACACCTTC. Protein sequence: CASSLELGTAYGYTF.

The chain is built from TRBV24-1 and TRBJ2-1; TRBD1 aligns across 9 bases. This CDR3 has 16 residues. V shed 4 bases, J shed 2 bases, and the junction held 5 bases outside the gene matches. Looked up from germline, CDR1 is KGHDR and CDR2 is SFDVKD. The CDR3 DNA sequence: TGTGCCACCAGTGAGAAGGGGGACAGGGCCTACAATGAGCAGTTCTTC. It is translated as CATSEKGDRAYNEQFF.

The chain is built from TRBV29-1 and TRBJ2-7; 11 bases agree with TRBD1. Trimming took 6 bases from V and 5 from J; bases not matched to a gene: 9. The CDR3 is 14 amino acids. CDR1 is SQVTM, CDR2 ANQGSEA, per germline. The CDR3 region has the DNA TGCAGCGTGGGGAAAGGACAGGGGGCCCACGAGCAGTACTTC. It codes for CSVGKGQGAHEQYF.

The rearrangement joins TRBV7-2 to TRBJ1-3; 8 nucleotides line up with TRBD1. Germline V gives CDR1 SGHTA, CDR2 FQGNSA. This CDR3 contains 14 residues. The V and J ends lost 1 base and 5 bases, in that order; junction bases with no gene match: 1. The CDR3 sequence: CASSLGTGRNTIYF. CDR3 coding DNA: TGTGCCAGCAGCTTAGGGACAGGGAGAAACACCATATATTTT.

This chain joins TRBV9 and TRBJ1-2; the D gene is possibly TRBD1 (5 bases). The CDR3 spans 13 residues. Germline-derived CDR1 and CDR2 are SGDLS and YYNGEE. The V end lost 2 bases, the J end lost 10 bases, and 15 bases lay between the germline ends. CDR3 protein: CASSVGIGTDYTF. The CDR3 coding sequence is TGTGCCAGCAGCGTCGGTATAGGGACCGACTACACCTTC.

The chain links TRBV29-1 to TRBJ1-2; D call uncertain. Germline V gene sequence: CDR1 SQVTM, CDR2 ANQGSEA. Trimming stripped 4 bases from V and 0 bases from J, with 6 bases between. This CDR3 spans 12 amino acids. The CDR3 DNA is TGCAGCGTTGGAGACGCTAACTATGGCTACACCTTC. It is translated as CSVGDANYGYTF.